The 30 T cell receptor beta chains reported below all come from one sample, sequenced in a study of CD8 T cells in Susac syndrome. RNA was extracted with the RNeasy kit, and a quantity of roughly 0.45 to 1 ug was reverse transcribed using random hexamers. Each CDR3 protein gets one entry after TCRdb re-called the immunoSEQ multiplex PCR reads with MiXCR. Here the sample spans about 120,000 distinct CDR3 sequences, 94% being singletons. Input material: CD4+ T cells from PBMCs. All receptors come from a human donor in good health.

This chain uses TRBV30 with TRBJ2-7, with D perhaps being TRBD1 or TRBD2 (5 bases each). Trimming pared 3 bases from V and 0 bases from J, leaving 15 bases between. This CDR3 region has 15 residues. Per the germline V gene, CDR1 is GTSNPN and CDR2 is SVGIG (reference sequence). The CDR3, as DNA: TGTGCCTGGAGCGTACGAGGGGCTAGCTCCTACGAGCAGTACTTC. The encoded protein is CAWSVRGASSYEQYF.

This clonotype showed up just once. V is TRBV29-1 and J is TRBJ1-1, with 8 bases that match TRBD1. In germline, CDR1 is SQVTM, CDR2 ANQGSEA. V was pared by 3 bases and J by 3 bases, with 15 bases of the junction left unmatched. This CDR3 has 17 amino acids. Here the CDR3 DNA reads TGCAGCGTTGAGGCCCCCTTCAGGGGGCGTTGGGACACTGAAGCTTTCTTT. This codes for CSVEAPFRGRWDTEAFF.

The V call is TRBV3-1, the J call TRBJ2-7; perhaps TRBD2 as D (7 bases). With 1 base removed from V and 7 bases from J, the gap between germline ends came to 14 bases. The CDR3 spans 14 residues. Germline CDR1 reads LGHDT; CDR2 reads YNNKEL (reference sequence). This chain's CDR3 is CASSQVGGPREQYF. CDR3 nucleotides: TGTGCCAGCAGCCAAGTGGGGGGGCCCCGGGAGCAGTACTTC.

The rearrangement joins TRBV29-1 to TRBJ2-1; 10 nucleotides line up with TRBD2. This CDR3 has 17 residues. Germline-derived CDR1 and CDR2 are SQVTM and ANQGSEA. V was pared by 5 bases and J by 0 bases, with 10 bases of the junction left unmatched. In nucleotides, the CDR3 is TGCAGCGTTACCCTCCTAGCGGGAGTAAACTCCTACAATGAGCAGTTCTTC. Residues: CSVTLLAGVNSYNEQFF.

The chain has TRBV4-1 and TRBJ1-1, with a weak D call TRBD1 (5 bases). Trimming removed 1 base at V and 5 bases at J, with 14 bases between. The CDR3 runs 15 residues. CDR1 is MGHRA, CDR2 YSYEKL, per germline. The CDR3 protein is CASSQGLRDGTEAFF. The DNA of the CDR3 is TGCGCCAGCAGCCAAGGTCTCAGGGACGGAACTGAAGCTTTCTTT.

This chain uses TRBV7-9 with TRBJ2-7, with TRBD1 identical over 7 bases. V was clipped by 1 base and J by 2 bases; unmatched bases: 8. This CDR3 is 16 amino acids long. Germline V CDR1 and CDR2: SEHNR, FQNEAQ (reference sequence). The CDR3 DNA sequence: TGTGCCAGCAGCTTAGGGGTCCGGGACAGTCCCTACGAGCAGTACTTC. Protein sequence: CASSLGVRDSPYEQYF.

The J gene is TRBJ2-2, the V gene TRBV5-4, with D unclear. The CDR3 runs 13 residues. Looked up from germline, CDR1 is SGHNT and CDR2 is YYREEE (reference sequence). V dropped 0 bases and J dropped 7 bases, with 7 bases sitting between them. This chain's CDR3 is CASSLVEIGELFF. As DNA, the CDR3 is TGTGCCAGCAGCTTGGTTGAGATCGGGGAGCTGTTTTTT.

This chain uses TRBV30 with TRBJ1-1; 9 nucleotides align to TRBD1. J lost 4 bases, V lost 2 bases, and 2 bases had no gene match. This CDR3 is built from 13 residues. Germline values: CDR1 GTSNPN, CDR2 SVGIG (reference sequence). The CDR3 spells CAWSRQGGTEAFF. CDR3 in DNA: TGTGCCTGGAGTCGACAGGGGGGCACTGAAGCTTTCTTT.

The rearrangement uses TRBV6-2 or TRBV6-3 and TRBJ1-2, with D unclear. The germline V gene encodes CDR1 MNHEY and CDR2 SVGEGT. With 1 base removed from V and 6 bases from J, the gap between germline ends came to 18 bases. The CDR3 is made up of 16 amino acids. CDR3 in amino acids: CASSYFPDPRRHGYTF. CDR3 sequence (DNA): TGTGCCAGCAGTTACTTCCCGGATCCTCGGCGTCATGGCTACACCTTC.

The chain combines TRBV29-1 with TRBJ2-7; maybe TRBD1 (6 bases). Between the trimmed V and J ends, which lost 7 bases and 3 bases, there was a span of 13 bases. The CDR3 totals 12 residues. The germline V gene has CDR1 SQVTM and CDR2 ANQGSEA. The CDR3 is CSAGTTDYEQYF. Here the CDR3 DNA reads TGCAGCGCCGGGACAACCGACTACGAGCAGTACTTC.

The chain employs TRBV5-4 and TRBJ2-5; D call uncertain. Germline values: CDR1 SGHNT, CDR2 YYREEE (reference sequence). The V and J ends lost 2 bases and 1 base respectively, with 3 bases between them. The CDR3 consists of 12 residues. CDR3 loop: CASSFFQETQYF. The CDR3 DNA sequence: TGTGCCAGCAGCTTTTTCCAAGAGACCCAGTACTTC.

The chain has TRBV29-1 and TRBJ2-5; 9 bases are shared with TRBD1. The trim removed 2 bases at V and 0 bases at J, leaving 1 base unmatched. The CDR3 extends over 14 amino acids. In germline, CDR1 is SQVTM, CDR2 ANQGSEA. Here the CDR3 DNA reads TGCAGCGTTGAAAGGACAGGGGACCAAGAGACCCAGTACTTC. Its protein is CSVERTGDQETQYF.

V is TRBV3-1 and J is TRBJ1-1; D is uncertain. Trimming took 0 bases from V and 8 from J, leaving 7 bases between them. The CDR3 is 12 residues long. Per germline, CDR1 LGHDT and CDR2 YNNKEL (reference sequence). The CDR3 region has the DNA TGTGCCAGCAGCCAAGATTCGGCAGAAGCTTTCTTT. Protein sequence: CASSQDSAEAFF. The full variable domain, completed using reference TRBV3-1 and TRBJ1-1, is DTAVSQTPKYLVTQMGNDKSIKCEQNLGHDTMYWYKQDSKKFLKIMFSYNNKELIINETVPNRFSPKSPDKAHLNLHINSLELGDSAVYFCASSQDSAEAFFGQGTRLTVV.

The chain uses TRBV6-2 or TRBV6-3 and TRBJ2-1; D tentatively reads TRBD1 or TRBD2 (5 bases each). The V end was cut by 0 bases, the J end by 9 bases, with 24 bases between. Germline V gene data show CDR1 as MNHEY and CDR2 as SVGEGT. The CDR3 consists of 18 residues. The CDR3 bases are TGTGCCAGCAGTTACTCGGCGGTAGGACCTCTACTAGGGGTTGAGCAGTTCTTC. The encoded protein is CASSYSAVGPLLGVEQFF.

This clonotype was recorded once. The rearrangement joins TRBV12-3 or TRBV12-4 to TRBJ2-7; the match to TRBD2 covers 13 bases. The CDR3 runs to 15 residues. V trimming: 5 bases; J trimming: 6 bases; junction bases outside the gene matches: 7. The CDR3 DNA sequence: TGTGCCAGCAGTCCTACTAGCGGGAGGGCCCTCGAGCAGTACTTC. Translation: CASSPTSGRALEQYF.

This clonotype was observed once. J is TRBJ2-5 and V is TRBV3-1; D not certain. The CDR3 length is 13 residues. Trimming removed 4 bases from V and 5 bases from J, with 11 bases in between. CDR1 and CDR2 (germline): LGHDT, YNNKEL (reference sequence). CDR3 amino acids: CASSPLVEETQYF. In DNA form, the CDR3 reads TGTGCCAGCAGCCCACTGGTAGAGGAGACCCAGTACTTC.

This chain uses TRBV19 with TRBJ2-1; D may be TRBD1 or TRBD2 (5 bases each). This CDR3 has 15 amino acids. Trimming took off 6 bases at V and 6 bases at J, with 18 bases between the two ends. The V gene's germline CDR1 is LNHDA and CDR2 SQIVND (reference sequence). This CDR3 reads CASRLRGSISNEQFF. In nucleotides, the CDR3 is TGTGCCAGTAGGCTGAGGGGCTCTATATCCAATGAGCAGTTCTTC.

The chain carries TRBV5-4 and TRBJ2-7; 7 positions match TRBD2. The germline V gene has CDR1 SGHNT and CDR2 YYREEE (reference sequence). The CDR3 has 15 amino acids. The trim removed 4 bases at V and 4 bases at J, leaving 11 bases unmatched. The CDR3 coding sequence is TGTGCCAGCAGCCAAGGCGGGGGAGGTGGGTACGAGCAGTACTTC. It encodes CASSQGGGGGYEQYF.

The chain joins TRBV20-1 to TRBJ2-3, with TRBD1 identical over 7 bases. Germline V gene data show CDR1 as DFQATT and CDR2 as SNEGSKA (reference sequence). The CDR3 is 14 residues long. This CDR3 is CGYQNRGSTDTQYF. In DNA, the CDR3 is TGCGGTTACCAGAACAGGGGAAGCACAGATACGCAGTATTTT.

The V gene is TRBV5-1, the J gene TRBJ2-1; 10 bases match TRBD2. The junction had 5 bases not matched to a gene; V was cut back by 1 base and J by 7 bases. The CDR3 totals 15 residues. Germline V lookup: CDR1 SGHRS, CDR2 YFSETQ. CDR3 protein: CASSLPSGSTNEQFF. DNA of the CDR3: TGCGCCAGCAGCTTGCCTAGCGGGAGTACTAATGAGCAGTTCTTC.

A few counts support this clonotype. The J gene is TRBJ2-7, the V gene TRBV6-1; a possible D gene is TRBD1 (6 bases). Germline CDR1 is MNHNS and CDR2 is SASEGT. V lost 6 bases, J lost 2 bases, and 11 bases lay in between. The CDR3 spans 13 residues. The CDR3 here is CASRGDTTYEQYF. CDR3 coding DNA: TGTGCCAGCAGGGGGGACACCACCTACGAGCAGTACTTC.

The chain carries TRBV28 and TRBJ1-6, with TRBD1 as a possible D gene (5 bases). V was trimmed by 5 bases and J by 8 bases, leaving 16 bases between them. This CDR3 has 15 amino acids. In germline, CDR1 is MDHEN, CDR2 SYDVKM. The CDR3 loop is CASSTQGRMDSPLHF. Here the CDR3 DNA reads TGTGCCAGCAGTACCCAGGGTCGTATGGATTCACCCCTCCACTTT. The full variable domain, its missing parts supplied by reference TRBV28 and TRBJ1-6, is DVKVTQSSRYLVKRTGEKVFLECVQDMDHENMFWYRQDPGLGLRLIYFSYDVKMKEKGDIPEGYSVSREKKERFSLILESASTNQTSMYLCASSTQGRMDSPLHFGNGTRLTVT.

The chain joins TRBV30 to TRBJ2-2, with 9 bases lining up with TRBD1. Per the germline V gene, CDR1 is GTSNPN and CDR2 is SVGIG (reference sequence). The length of the CDR3 is 15 residues. The junction had 10 bases not matched to a gene; V was cut back by 5 bases and J by 6 bases. The DNA for the CDR3 is TGTGCCTGGCTCCCCGGGACAGGGCTCGCCGGGGAGCTGTTTTTT. Protein sequence: CAWLPGTGLAGELFF. Together with reference TRBV30 and TRBJ2-2, the CDR3 gives the full variable domain: SQTIHQWPATLVQPVGSPLSLECTVEGTSNPNLYWYRQAAGRGLQLLFYSVGIGQISSEVPQNLSASRPQDRQFILSSKKLLLSDSGFYLCAWLPGTGLAGELFFGEGSRLTVL.

This clonotype was seen a single time. This sequence joins TRBV30 and TRBJ1-1; D unclear. Germline CDR1 is GTSNPN and CDR2 is SVGIG (reference sequence). V dropped 2 bases and J dropped 10 bases, with 20 bases sitting between them. This CDR3 region has 14 residues. DNA of the CDR3: TGTGCCTGGAGTCCTCAAACACTTCGCGTCGGAGCTTTCTTT. The encoded protein is CAWSPQTLRVGAFF.

V usage is TRBV5-1 and J usage is TRBJ1-6; TRBD1 is a possible D gene (6 bases). The CDR3 length is 15 residues. Germline lookup yields CDR1 SGHRS and CDR2 YFSETQ. Trimming removed 4 bases from V and 5 bases from J, with 13 bases in between. The CDR3 DNA sequence: TGCGCCAGCAGCCCGGGACATTCTGATAATTCACCCCTCCACTTT. Translating gives CASSPGHSDNSPLHF. Full variable domain (remainder filled in from reference TRBV5-1 and TRBJ1-6): KAGVTQTPRYLIKTRGQQVTLSCSPISGHRSVSWYQQTPGQGLQFLFEYFSETQRNKGNFPGRFSGRQFSNSRSEMNVSTLELGDSALYLCASSPGHSDNSPLHFGNGTRLTVT.

V gene TRBV23-1 combines with J gene TRBJ2-3; TRBD1 is a possible D gene (6 bases). TRBV23-1 is known as an ORF, though its function is uncertain. Trimming took off 2 bases at V and 1 base at J, with 28 bases between the two ends. This CDR3 has 21 residues. CDR3 bases: TGCGCCAGCAGTCAAGCGTCCCTGCCCCACCCTTGGGGGCATCGCACAGATACGCAGTATTTT. This sequence encodes CASSQASLPHPWGHRTDTQYF.

This chain links TRBV20-1 with TRBJ2-7; D gene ambiguous. The CDR3 length is 13 residues. Germline V gene lookup returns CDR1 DFQATT and CDR2 SNEGSKA (reference sequence). V was pared by 3 bases and J by 2 bases, with 11 bases between. The CDR3 here is CSASAGLTYEQYF. The CDR3 DNA follows: TGCAGTGCTAGCGCCGGTCTTACCTACGAGCAGTACTTC.

The chain employs TRBV9 and TRBJ1-1; D is undetermined. Germline lookup yields CDR1 SGDLS and CDR2 YYNGEE. V was cut by 3 bases and J by 5 bases, with 11 bases left in between. The CDR3 extends over 13 amino acids. The CDR3 coding sequence is TGTGCCAGCAGCGCCCTCGAAGATACTGAAGCTTTCTTT. Protein product: CASSALEDTEAFF. Full variable domain (rest looked up from reference TRBV9 and TRBJ1-1): DSGVTQTPKHLITATGQRVTLRCSPRSGDLSVYWYQQSLDQGLQFLIQYYNGEERAKGNILERFSAQQFPDLHSELNLSSLELGDSALYFCASSALEDTEAFFGQGTRLTVV.

The chain joins TRBV4-2 to TRBJ1-1; 11 nucleotides agree with TRBD1. Trimming at V came to 1 base and at J to 3 bases, leaving 10 bases not matched to a gene. The CDR3 spans 18 residues. Germline-derived CDR1 and CDR2 are LGHNA and YNFKEQ. The CDR3, as DNA: TGTGCCAGCAGCCAAGTGTCCCGGACAGGGGGCCGGGACACTGAAGCTTTCTTT. It codes for CASSQVSRTGGRDTEAFF.

This clonotype was seen a few times. This chain links TRBV30 with TRBJ1-2; D is undetermined. The CDR3 covers 11 residues. Per the germline V gene, CDR1 is GTSNPN and CDR2 is SVGIG (reference sequence). V was shortened by 5 bases and J by 0 bases, with 4 bases between the two germline ends. The CDR3 spells CAWVTNYGYTF. The CDR3 DNA reads as TGTGCCTGGGTTACTAACTATGGCTACACCTTC.